Presented here are 21 T cell receptor beta chains from one specimen sequenced in a study of T cells in narcolepsy (dated by TCRdb to 2017 to 2018). Library construction relied on the immunoSEQ multiplex PCR assay. This immuneACCESS table, as held by TCRdb, lists in-frame sequences with V and J called but not all clones. Of the missing ones, under half trace to an unresolved V gene in checked studies; the others have no known cause. This sample gives some 30,000 clones in total; about nine tenths of them show up just once. The biggest ten clones account for about 1.1% of the sample. Sequenced material: CD45RA- memory CD4+ T cells from PBMCs. The sample's cell subset or site label is to be understood as: memory T cells sorted ex vivo from peripheral blood. Every receptor here comes from a human donor with narcolepsy.

The chain links TRBV7-2 to TRBJ1-1; D gene unclear. CDR3 size: 15 residues. In germline, CDR1 is SGHTA, CDR2 FQGNSA. Trimming left V 0 bases short and J 3 bases short, with 11 bases between. The CDR3 nucleotides read TGTGCCAGCAGCTTAGCCCCCACGGACTACACTGAAGCTTTCTTT. Translated, it gives CASSLAPTDYTEAFF.

This rearrangement joins TRBV27 to TRBJ1-1, with 11 bases aligning to TRBD1. The CDR3 sequence is 18 residues long. CDR1 is MNHEY, CDR2 SMNVEV, per germline (reference sequence). V gave up 7 bases and J gave up 1 base; unmatched junction bases: 14. DNA of the CDR3: TGTGCCAGCAATAAAAGAACCGGGACAGGGGGGACGAACACTGAAGCTTTCTTT. As protein: CASNKRTGTGGTNTEAFF.

The chain combines TRBV15 with TRBJ2-1; no firm D call. Germline V lookup: CDR1 LNHNV, CDR2 YYDKDF (reference sequence). The length of the CDR3 is 13 residues. Between the trimmed V and J ends, which lost 3 bases and 5 bases, there was a span of 8 bases. In nucleotides, the CDR3 is TGTGCCACCAGCAGCCACGTCAACAATGAGCAGTTCTTC. Translated, it gives CATSSHVNNEQFF.

The gene calls are TRBV7-8 and TRBJ2-2; D may be TRBD2 (6 bases). The CDR3 spans 16 residues. The V end lost 0 bases, the J end lost 4 bases, and 12 bases lay between the germline ends. Germline CDR1 and CDR2: SGHVS and FQNEAQ. CDR3 bases: TGTGCCAGCAGCTTAGCAACGGGGGTGGGCACCGGGGAGCTGTTTTTT. This sequence encodes CASSLATGVGTGELFF.

The rearrangement links TRBV28 to TRBJ1-2; D is unresolved. The CDR3 runs 12 residues. Germline lookup yields CDR1 MDHEN and CDR2 SYDVKM. Trimming cost V 6 bases and J 3 bases, with 8 bases left between them. The CDR3 reads CASSLMDYGYTF. CDR3 in DNA: TGTGCCAGCAGCTTGATGGACTATGGCTACACCTTC.

The CDR3 is CASSPSGTGEWHF. The CDR3 DNA reads TGTGCCAGCAGTCCTTCCGGGACAGGGGAATGGCATTTT. The chain combines TRBV27 with TRBJ1-5; 10 nucleotides agree with TRBD1. The CDR3 extends over 13 amino acids. Germline loops: CDR1 MNHEY, CDR2 SMNVEV (reference sequence). The trim removed 5 bases at V and 15 bases at J, leaving 10 bases unmatched.

This sequence joins TRBV6-1 and TRBJ2-7; TRBD1 agrees at 7 bases. J was trimmed by 5 bases and V by 5 bases; bases with no gene match: 9. The CDR3 length is 14 residues. Germline CDR1 is MNHNS and CDR2 is SASEGT. For the CDR3, the DNA is TGTGCCAGCAGTCCCCGGGACAGCCGGGACGAGCAGTACTTC. This sequence encodes CASSPRDSRDEQYF.

In the case of this clone: Its ends do not fully match the called genes, so a read error is possible. The rearrangement joins TRBV28 to TRBJ2-3, with TRBD1 as a possible D gene (9 bases). The CDR3 has 17 residues. The germline V gene encodes CDR1 MDHEN and CDR2 SYDVKM. The CDR3 here is CASSPAGGQGIEDTRYF. In DNA form, the CDR3 reads TGTGCCAGCAGCCCGGCGGGGGGACAGGGCATAGAGGATACGCGGTATTTT.

The V call is TRBV29-1, the J call TRBJ1-5; D is perhaps TRBD1 (5 bases). Germline lookup yields CDR1 SQVTM and CDR2 ANQGSEA. This CDR3 has 13 residues. V lost 3 bases to trimming and J lost 7 bases, with 13 bases between them. The CDR3 region is CSVEEVEGQPQHF. DNA for the CDR3: TGCAGCGTTGAGGAAGTGGAGGGGCAGCCCCAGCATTTT.

This chain uses TRBV5-1 with TRBJ2-7; possible D gene TRBD2, 6 bases. V lost 0 bases to trimming and J lost 0 bases, with 10 bases between them. The CDR3 sequence is 15 residues long. Germline-derived CDR1 and CDR2 are SGHRS and YFSETQ. CDR3 nucleotide sequence: TGCGCCAGCAGCTTGGGGTCGGGGGACTCCTACGAGCAGTACTTC. Residues: CASSLGSGDSYEQYF.

The chain is built from TRBV6-5 and TRBJ1-1; D is perhaps TRBD1 (5 bases). Trimming pared 0 bases from V and 5 bases from J, leaving 16 bases between. Germline V gene lookup returns CDR1 MNHEY and CDR2 SVGAGI. The CDR3 totals 16 residues. CDR3 sequence (DNA): TGTGCCAGCAGTTACTCTCGGGGCTTTAGAGGTACTGAAGCTTTCTTT. This translates into CASSYSRGFRGTEAFF.

This rearrangement joins TRBV4-2 to TRBJ2-3, with D tentatively TRBD1 or TRBD2 (7 bases each). Germline values: CDR1 LGHNA, CDR2 YNFKEQ. The CDR3 is 16 residues long. V was clipped by 5 bases and J by 4 bases, with 19 bases between them. CDR3 DNA: TGTGCCAGCAGCGGAGGCAGGGGGGGGCGGGCAGATACGCAGTATTTT. It yields the protein CASSGGRGGRADTQYF.

The V gene is TRBV7-2, the J gene TRBJ2-3; D may be TRBD2 (6 bases). The CDR3 has 14 amino acids. CDR1 SGHTA and CDR2 FQGNSA come from the germline V gene. V was shortened by 5 bases and J by 8 bases, with 17 bases between the two germline ends. Written as DNA, the CDR3 is TGTGCCAGCAGCCTAGGAGGGATCGGGGGTACGCAGTATTTT. Translating gives CASSLGGIGGTQYF.

The chain is built from TRBV2 and TRBJ1-2; TRBD1 aligns across 11 bases. Germline assignment: CDR1 SNHLY and CDR2 FYNNEI. V was pared by 8 bases and J by 8 bases, with 7 bases of the junction left unmatched. The CDR3 consists of 13 residues. For the CDR3, the DNA is TGTGCCAGCCTCGGGACAGGGGGGTTCGGCTACACCTTC. Protein sequence: CASLGTGGFGYTF.

The chain has TRBV7-8 and TRBJ2-1; D ambiguous. The CDR3 runs 13 residues. Germline-derived CDR1 and CDR2 are SGHVS and FQNEAQ. The V and J ends lost 4 bases and 5 bases respectively, with 9 bases between them. CDR3 coding DNA: TGTGCCAGCAGCTACGTCCCACACAATGAGCAGTTCTTC. Its protein product is CASSYVPHNEQFF. The whole variable domain, remainder taken from reference TRBV7-8 and TRBJ2-1, is GAGVSQSPRYKVAKRGQDVALRCDPISGHVSLFWYQQALGQGPEFLTYFQNEAQLDKSGLPSDRFFAERPEGSVSTLKIQRTQQEDSAVYLCASSYVPHNEQFFGPGTRLTVL.

This chain uses TRBV19 with TRBJ2-3; 8 bases agree with TRBD1. The CDR3 has 14 amino acids. Trimming at V came to 6 bases and at J to 0 bases, leaving 2 bases not matched to a gene. Germline V gene data show CDR1 as LNHDA and CDR2 as SQIVND (reference sequence). In DNA, the CDR3 is TGTGCCAGTAGCAGACAGGGGAGCACAGATACGCAGTATTTT. Translation gives CASSRQGSTDTQYF.

The rearrangement uses TRBV10-2 and TRBJ2-5; no firm D call. Trimming shortened V by 3 bases and J by 5 bases, and 7 bases separated the two germline ends. In germline, CDR1 is WSHSY, CDR2 SAAADI. The CDR3 extends over 12 amino acids. DNA of the CDR3: TGCGCCAGCAGTGACCAGTATGAGACCCAGTACTTC. It codes for CASSDQYETQYF.

The rearrangement links TRBV7-8 to TRBJ2-2; D is possibly TRBD1 (5 bases). CDR1 and CDR2 (germline): SGHVS, FQNEAQ. Trimming took off 3 bases at V and 5 bases at J, with 13 bases between the two ends. There are 15 residues in the CDR3. The CDR3 region has the DNA TGTGCCAGCAGCTTGGGGATAGGGGTTACCGGGGAGCTGTTTTTT. Residues: CASSLGIGVTGELFF.

This chain links TRBV28 with TRBJ2-3, with 9 bases fitting TRBD1. Germline loops: CDR1 MDHEN, CDR2 SYDVKM. Germline trimming cut 9 bases from V and 5 bases from J; bases unmatched to any gene: 12. This CDR3 comprises 15 residues. This CDR3 is CASQDPGQGRDTQYF. The CDR3 coding sequence is TGTGCCAGTCAAGATCCGGGACAGGGAAGAGATACGCAGTATTTT.

The chain couples TRBV19 to TRBJ2-5; D gene ambiguous. TRBJ2-7 matches the DNA end more closely, so the J call is doubtful. Germline assignment: CDR1 LNHDA and CDR2 SQIVND (reference sequence). CDR3 length equals 15 residues. Written as DNA, the CDR3 is TGTGCCAGTAGTATAGATCTTGAGGCCTCCTACGAGCAGTACTTC. This translates into CASSIDLEASYEQYF.

This chain connects TRBV27 to TRBJ1-1; maybe TRBD1 (5 bases). The CDR3 has 12 amino acids. Trimming took off 3 bases at V and 11 bases at J, with 13 bases between the two ends. Germline V gene data show CDR1 as MNHEY and CDR2 as SMNVEV (reference sequence). CDR3 nucleotide sequence: TGTGCCAGCAGTTTCAGTACTGGGGCGGCTTTCTTT. The encoded protein is CASSFSTGAAFF.